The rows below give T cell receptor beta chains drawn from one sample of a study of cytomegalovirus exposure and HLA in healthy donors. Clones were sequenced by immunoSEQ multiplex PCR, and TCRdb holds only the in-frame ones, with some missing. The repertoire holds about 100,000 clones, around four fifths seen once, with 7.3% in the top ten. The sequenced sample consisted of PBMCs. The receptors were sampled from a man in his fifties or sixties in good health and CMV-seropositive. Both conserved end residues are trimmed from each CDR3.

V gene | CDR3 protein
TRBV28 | ASSLTIGLYNEQF
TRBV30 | AWSQFFRNTGELF
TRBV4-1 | ASSQVQGTGGLRSYNSPLH
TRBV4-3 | ASSQTAPGFSGNTIY
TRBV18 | ASSRGGGSSTEAF
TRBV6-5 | ASSYLAGQGSGYT
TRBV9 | ASSVAGQGAGNTIY
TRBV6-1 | ASSEARGYGYT
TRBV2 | ASSTPGIEQY
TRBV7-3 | ASSLNLPTSGGPQETQY
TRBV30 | AWKGGTGELF
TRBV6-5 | ASSSGRAETQY
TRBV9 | ASSATGTGNTDTQY
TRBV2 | ASNRGPGNTIY
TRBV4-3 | ASSLSPAAAEYEQY
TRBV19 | ASSPSGGVQGELF
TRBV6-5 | ASRQQGNANQPQH
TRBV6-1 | ASEQGWGSTDTQY
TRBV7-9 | ASSFYPPGNEQY
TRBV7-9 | ASSYTDRGGTEAF
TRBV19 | ASSGVGTGYTDTQY
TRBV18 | ASSPVDREAGANVLT
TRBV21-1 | ASSLTMDTKETQY
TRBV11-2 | ASSPQGASPLH
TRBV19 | ASSILTGESAGNTIY
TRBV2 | ASSGPSSTDTQY
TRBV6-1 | ASRVRSDREKLF
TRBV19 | ASSIGGRGANEQF
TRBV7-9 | SSSVESYEQY
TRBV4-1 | ASSQGDSIGTEAF
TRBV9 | ASSVAGGDLYEQY
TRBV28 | ASTVFGNTIY
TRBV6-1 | ASTPGQSNQPQH
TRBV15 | ATSRDQDSPPEAF
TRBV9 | ASSAPSPGQANTGELF
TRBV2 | ASSEGRGEYNEQF
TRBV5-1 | ASSESTGTGAGEQY
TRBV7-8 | ASRQTSGGPFGGELF
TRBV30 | AWRTSGRNEQF
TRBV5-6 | ASSNDRGFNQPQH
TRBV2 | ASSVSPGTVSEQF
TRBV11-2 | ASSLLTSGAPLETQY
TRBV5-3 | ARSLAPRGSVIYEQY
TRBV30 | AWHHYGYP
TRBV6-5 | ASRSRQTQPQH
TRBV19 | ASRIGAAYGYT
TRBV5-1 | ASSLDSLAGGPGTDTQY
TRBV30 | AWSVQIQETQY
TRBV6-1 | ASSERGRKAF
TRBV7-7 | ASSPGPGAGNTIY
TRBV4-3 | ASSPGTGGATNEKLF
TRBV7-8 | ASSLVRGNSPLH
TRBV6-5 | ASTSGSAYEQY
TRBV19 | ASSIGGGRYNEQF
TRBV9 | ASSVVASGDTQY